Listed here are 4 T cell receptor beta chains from one sample, sequenced in a study of shared clonotypes between healthy human individuals. Data came from immunoSEQ multiplex PCR; TCRdb stores just in-frame clones and leaves some out. The sample lists a few million clones, roughly 92% occurring once. The material sequenced was naive CD4+ T cells from PBMCs. The subset is: CD45RA+ positively selected. The receptor source for this set is a man aged 18 to 35 in good health. Some clones in this sample may be carry-over from other donors' samples.

V is TRBV7-2 and J is TRBJ2-3; 10 positions agree with TRBD2. From germline, CDR1 is SGHTA and CDR2 FQGNSA. The V and J ends lost 2 bases and 0 bases, in that order; junction bases with no gene match: 8. The CDR3 runs 18 residues. The CDR3: CASSLPRLTSGSTDTQYF. The CDR3 coding sequence is TGTGCCAGCAGCTTACCTAGACTGACTAGCGGGAGCACAGATACGCAGTATTTT.

CDR3 protein: CASSYIQGTSNTGELFF. The CDR3 DNA reads TGTGCCAGTAGTTATATACAGGGTACCTCGAACACCGGGGAGCTGTTTTTT. The chain carries TRBV19 and TRBJ2-2, with a possible D match to TRBD1 (6 bases). The CDR3 covers 17 residues. CDR1 is LNHDA, CDR2 SQIVND, per germline (reference sequence). The V gene lost 5 bases and the J gene lost 0 bases, with 16 bases spanning the gap.

The rearrangement uses TRBV4-3 and TRBJ2-3, with 9 bases that match TRBD1. The CDR3 has 19 residues. CDR1 and CDR2 from the germline V gene are LGHNA and YSLEER. Trimming took 0 bases from V and 6 from J; bases not matched to a gene: 16. CDR3 amino acids: CASSQDRFRTGVIVDTQYF. CDR3 in DNA: TGCGCCAGCAGCCAAGACCGATTTCGGACAGGGGTCATAGTCGATACGCAGTATTTT.

The chain links TRBV29-1 to TRBJ2-5, with D possibly being TRBD2 (6 bases). Deletions cut 4 bases from V and 4 bases from J, with 25 bases between. Germline lookup yields CDR1 SQVTM and CDR2 ANQGSEA. The CDR3 runs to 17 residues. The CDR3 here is CSVAFGGSSGFPETQYF. For the CDR3, the DNA is TGCAGCGTTGCCTTTGGAGGGAGCTCGGGTTTTCCAGAGACCCAGTACTTC.